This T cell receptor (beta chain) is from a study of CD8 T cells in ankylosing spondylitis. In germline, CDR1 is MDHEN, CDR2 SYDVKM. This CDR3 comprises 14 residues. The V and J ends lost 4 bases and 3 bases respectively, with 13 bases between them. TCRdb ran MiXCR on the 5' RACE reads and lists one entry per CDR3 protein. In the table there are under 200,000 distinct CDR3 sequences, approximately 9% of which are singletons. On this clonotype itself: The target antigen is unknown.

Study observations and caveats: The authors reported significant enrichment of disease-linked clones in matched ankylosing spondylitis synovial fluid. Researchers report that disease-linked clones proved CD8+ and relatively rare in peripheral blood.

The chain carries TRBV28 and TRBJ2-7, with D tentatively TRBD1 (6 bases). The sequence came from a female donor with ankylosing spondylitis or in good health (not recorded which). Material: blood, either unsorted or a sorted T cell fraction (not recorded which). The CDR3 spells CASSSYRDNYEQYF. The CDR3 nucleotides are TGTGCCAGCAGTTCTTACCGGGACAACTACGAGCAGTACTTC.